The 23 T cell receptor beta chains below were found in one sample sequenced in a study of T cells in Graves' hyperthyroidism and ophthalmopathy. Authors of the study amplified TCR beta CDR3 regions from RNA transcripts. First-round RT-PCR with HTBI primers amplified the TCR CDR3 region. TCRdb called the multiplex PCR reads again in MiXCR, with one record for every CDR3 protein. The sample carries 560,000 or so distinct CDR3 sequences, 20% recorded once. The sample comprised blood. These receptors were taken from a man aged 40-49 years with Graves' ophthalmopathy.

The sample holds many counts of this clonotype. This chain joins TRBV7-2 and TRBJ2-7; 7 bases agree with TRBD2. The CDR3 runs 13 residues. CDR1 and CDR2 from the germline V gene are SGHTA and FQGNSA. V shed 6 bases, J shed 6 bases, and the junction held 8 bases outside the gene matches. Written as DNA, the CDR3 is TGTGCCAGCAGACTTAGCGGGTCTGGCGAGCAGTACTTC. It yields the protein CASRLSGSGEQYF.

A few counts support this clonotype. This chain links TRBV6-1 with TRBJ1-5, with a weak D call TRBD1 (6 bases). The CDR3 loop spans 15 amino acids. Trimming took off 6 bases at V and 2 bases at J, with 14 bases between the two ends. From germline, CDR1 is MNHNS and CDR2 SASEGT. The CDR3 reads CASRIQGFGNQPQHF. DNA for the CDR3: TGTGCCAGCAGAATACAGGGTTTTGGCAATCAGCCCCAGCATTTT.

A single count supports this clonotype. The gene calls are TRBV7-8 and TRBJ2-7; D is unresolved. V was shortened by 3 bases and J by 3 bases, with 6 bases between the two germline ends. This CDR3 contains 12 residues. Germline V gives CDR1 SGHVS, CDR2 FQNEAQ. CDR3 in amino acids: CASSLAYYEQYF. The CDR3 nucleotides read TGTGCCAGCAGCTTGGCCTACTACGAGCAGTACTTC.

The chain combines TRBV5-1 with TRBJ2-7; D possibly matches TRBD1 or TRBD2 (5 bases each). The CDR3 runs to 13 residues. Trimming removed 0 bases at V and 6 bases at J, with 10 bases between. Germline CDR1 SGHRS, CDR2 YFSETQ. CDR3: CASSLGGGFEQYF. CDR3 DNA: TGCGCCAGCAGCTTGGGTGGGGGTTTCGAGCAGTACTTC. Drawing the rest from reference TRBV5-1 and TRBJ2-7, the complete variable domain is KAGVTQTPRYLIKTRGQQVTLSCSPISGHRSVSWYQQTPGQGLQFLFEYFSETQRNKGNFPGRFSGRQFSNSRSEMNVSTLELGDSALYLCASSLGGGFEQYFGPGTRLTVT.

This clonotype has a count of ten or more. CDR3 sequence (DNA): TGTGCCAGCAGCGAAGGAGGGATCCGCACAGATACGCAGTATTTT. Translated: CASSEGGIRTDTQYF. This sequence joins TRBV7-2 and TRBJ2-3, with D tentatively TRBD2 (6 bases). The CDR3 consists of 15 residues. V was pared by 5 bases and J by 1 base, with 13 bases between. CDR1 and CDR2 (germline): SGHTA, FQGNSA.

This clonotype was observed a handful of times. The chain links TRBV7-2 to TRBJ2-1; 14 positions match TRBD2. The CDR3 spans 17 residues. V lost 3 bases to trimming and J lost 8 bases; unmatched junction nucleotides: 9. The germline gives CDR1 SGHTA, CDR2 FQGNSA. The CDR3 reads CASSFPGTSGRGHEQFF. CDR3 nucleotide sequence: TGTGCCAGCAGCTTCCCCGGGACTAGCGGGAGAGGGCATGAGCAGTTCTTC.

The J gene is TRBJ2-7, the V gene TRBV19, with 7 bases fitting TRBD1. The CDR3 has 15 residues. Trimming took 6 bases from V and 2 from J; bases not matched to a gene: 10. The germline V gene encodes CDR1 LNHDA and CDR2 SQIVND (reference sequence). For the CDR3, the DNA is TGTGCCAGTAGCCATCCCGGGACAGCCACCTACGAGCAGTACTTC. Translation: CASSHPGTATYEQYF.

The gene calls are TRBV27 and TRBJ2-2; D unresolved. Germline CDR1 is MNHEY and CDR2 is SMNVEV (reference sequence). The V and J ends lost 5 bases and 8 bases respectively, with 12 bases between them. This CDR3 spans 13 amino acids. The CDR3 loop reads CASSPSTVGELFF. Written as DNA, the CDR3 is TGTGCCAGCAGTCCCAGCACAGTTGGGGAGCTGTTTTTT.

The table lists this clonotype with a count of one. A much larger clone lies one base from this, so it may be a read error. The V and J genes are TRBV20-1 and TRBJ1-2, with 10 bases fitting TRBD1. There are 14 residues in the CDR3. Looked up from germline, CDR1 is DFQATT and CDR2 is SNEGSKA (reference sequence). The CDR3 nucleotides read TGCGGTGCTATGCTGACAGGGGGCAACTATGGCTACACCTTC. Translating gives CGAMLTGGNYGYTF.

In this sample, this clonotype turned up many times. This rearrangement joins TRBV7-8 to TRBJ2-1, with 11 bases lining up with TRBD1. This CDR3 is built from 16 residues. The junction had 11 bases not matched to a gene; V was cut back by 5 bases and J by 8 bases. Germline CDR1 is SGHVS and CDR2 is FQNEAQ. CDR3 nucleotides: TGTGCCAGCAGCCCGCCGACGGGACAGGGGGGGTATGAGCAGTTCTTC. Residues: CASSPPTGQGGYEQFF. Looking up the rest from reference TRBV7-8 and TRBJ2-1 gives the full variable domain: GAGVSQSPRYKVAKRGQDVALRCDPISGHVSLFWYQQALGQGPEFLTYFQNEAQLDKSGLPSDRFFAERPEGSVSTLKIQRTQQEDSAVYLCASSPPTGQGGYEQFFGPGTRLTVL.

Turning to this clonotype: A much larger clone lies a single base off, so this may be a read error. The chain is built from TRBV30 and TRBJ1-1; D is ambiguous. Germline V gene data show CDR1 as GTSNPN and CDR2 as SVGIG (reference sequence). The CDR3 loop spans 14 amino acids. CDR3 coding DNA: TGTGCCTGGAGAGGGTGGCCGACCAACACTGAAGCTTCCTTT. Its protein product is CAWRGWPTNTEASF. Full variable domain (missing parts from reference TRBV30 and TRBJ1-1): SQTIHQWPATLVQPVGSPLSLECTVEGTSNPNLYWYRQAAGRGLQLLFYSVGIGQISSEVPQNLSASRPQDRQFILSSKKLLLSDSGFYLCAWRGWPTNTEASFGQGTRLTVV.

The rearrangement uses TRBV27 and TRBJ2-1, with D maybe TRBD2 (6 bases). The CDR3 length is 15 residues. The germline V and J ends were trimmed by 6 bases and 3 bases, with 15 bases remaining between them. The germline CDR1 and CDR2 sequences are MNHEY and SMNVEV (reference sequence). CDR3 amino acids: CASRRSGEYYNEQFF. The CDR3 region has the DNA TGTGCCAGCAGACGATCGGGGGAGTACTACAATGAGCAGTTCTTC.

The V and J genes are TRBV5-1 and TRBJ2-3; 10 bases align to TRBD2. Losses at the gene ends were 1 base for V and 3 bases for J; bases not matched to a gene: 2. The CDR3 totals 15 residues. Germline V CDR1 and CDR2: SGHRS, YFSETQ. The CDR3, as DNA: TGCGCCAGCAGCTTGACTAGCGGGGTTACAGATACGCAGTATTTT. Translation gives CASSLTSGVTDTQYF.

This clonotype was seen a few times. CDR3 bases: TGTGCCAGCAGTCCCCAGGGTTGGGAGCAGTACTTC. Translating it yields CASSPQGWEQYF. The chain recombines TRBV6-1 with TRBJ2-7, with a tentative D call TRBD1 (5 bases). Germline V lookup: CDR1 MNHNS, CDR2 SASEGT. The CDR3 is 12 amino acids. The ends were cut back, 5 bases at V and 7 bases at J, with 12 bases in the middle.

This clonotype was recorded at least ten times. J is TRBJ2-7 and V is TRBV2; 9 bases agree with TRBD1. The CDR3 runs 15 residues. Germline V gene data show CDR1 as SNHLY and CDR2 as FYNNEI. With 4 bases clipped from V and 4 bases from J, the junction kept 8 bases outside the gene matches. The CDR3 spells CASSGGTGPPYEQYF. CDR3 nucleotides: TGTGCCAGCAGTGGCGGGACAGGGCCCCCTTACGAGCAGTACTTC.

The chain has TRBV27 and TRBJ2-7, with a possible D match to TRBD1 (5 bases). Germline V gene sequence: CDR1 MNHEY, CDR2 SMNVEV (reference sequence). V lost 5 bases and J 6 bases, leaving 14 bases between the germline ends. There are 13 residues in the CDR3. The CDR3 loop reads CASSLTDLSEQYF. As DNA, the CDR3 is TGTGCCAGCAGTCTGACAGATCTAAGCGAGCAGTACTTC.

The chain links TRBV27 to TRBJ2-7, with unresolved D. Germline loops: CDR1 MNHEY, CDR2 SMNVEV (reference sequence). This CDR3 has 12 amino acids. V was pared by 3 bases and J by 8 bases, with 11 bases between. The CDR3 region is CASSLERLQQYF. CDR3 nucleotide sequence: TGTGCCAGCAGTTTGGAGCGACTCCAGCAGTACTTC.

This clonotype was seen repeatedly, ten times or more. CDR3: CASSRRTGDSGANVLTF. The CDR3 DNA follows: TGTGCCAGCAGCCGACGGACAGGGGACTCTGGGGCCAACGTCCTGACTTTC. The V call is TRBV28, the J call TRBJ2-6; 9 nucleotides match TRBD1. This CDR3 spans 17 amino acids. Unmatched junction bases numbered 6, after V lost 6 bases and J lost 0 bases. CDR1 is MDHEN and CDR2 is SYDVKM in the germline V gene.

This clonotype was counted only a few times. The V gene is TRBV6-1, the J gene TRBJ2-7; D unclear. V was cut by 6 bases and J by 1 base, with 31 bases left in between. CDR3 length: 20 residues. Germline V gives CDR1 MNHNS, CDR2 SASEGT. This CDR3 is CASSRRLGKGRVVKSYEQYF. The CDR3 DNA follows: TGTGCCAGCAGCCGAAGGCTCGGTAAAGGTCGAGTAGTCAAGTCCTACGAGCAGTACTTC.

The gene calls are TRBV7-8 and TRBJ2-5; D possibly uses TRBD1 or TRBD2 (6 bases each). Germline V CDR1 and CDR2: SGHVS, FQNEAQ. CDR3 length: 15 amino acids. Trimming took off 5 bases at V and 3 bases at J, with 16 bases between the two ends. The CDR3 protein is CASSGLEGGKETQYF. The CDR3 coding sequence is TGTGCCAGCAGCGGCTTGGAGGGGGGCAAAGAGACCCAGTACTTC.

This clonotype was found a few times. The genes are TRBV24-1 and TRBJ2-2; no firm D call. Looked up from germline, CDR1 is KGHDR and CDR2 is SFDVKD. Trimming took off 10 bases at V and 4 bases at J, with 3 bases between the two ends. The CDR3 runs 10 residues. The CDR3 is CATGTGELFF. For the CDR3, the DNA is TGTGCCACAGGCACCGGGGAGCTGTTTTTT.

This clonotype was counted at least ten times. The V and J genes are TRBV5-6 and TRBJ2-1; perhaps D is TRBD1 or TRBD2 (5 bases each). Germline-derived CDR1 and CDR2 are SGHDT and YYEEEE. V lost 4 bases to trimming and J lost 0 bases, with 11 bases between them. The CDR3 totals 15 residues. This CDR3 is CASSPGGASYNEQFF. The CDR3 DNA sequence: TGTGCCAGCAGCCCTGGGGGAGCCTCCTACAATGAGCAGTTCTTC.

The rearrangement joins TRBV10-3 to TRBJ1-2; weak D call: TRBD1 (6 bases). The CDR3 consists of 13 residues. V lost 10 bases and J lost 2, with 14 bases in between. Per the germline V gene, CDR1 is ENHRY and CDR2 is SYGVKD. As DNA, the CDR3 is TGTGCCACTGACAGCGGACAGAACTATGGCTACACCTTC. This sequence encodes CATDSGQNYGYTF.